The 11 T cell receptor beta chains below come from one sample, sequenced in a study of shared clonotypes between healthy human individuals. Clones were sequenced by immunoSEQ multiplex PCR, and TCRdb holds only the in-frame ones, with some missing. The data contain under 2.5 million clones, less than 95% of them singletons. Sequenced input: naive CD4+ T cells from PBMCs. The subset: CD45RA+ positively selected. These receptor sequences come from a man aged 18 to 35 in good health. Some clones in this sample may be carry-over from other donors' samples.

The gene calls are TRBV15 and TRBJ2-5; tentatively, D is TRBD2 (6 bases). The CDR3 totals 15 residues. The V end was cut by 3 bases, the J end by 5 bases, with 16 bases between. Per germline, CDR1 LNHNV and CDR2 YYDKDF (reference sequence). The CDR3 sequence: CATSSSGETGETQYF. As DNA, the CDR3 is TGTGCCACCAGCAGTAGCGGCGAGACCGGGGAGACCCAGTACTTC.

The gene calls are TRBV4-1 and TRBJ2-3, with a weak D call TRBD1 (7 bases). The V gene's germline CDR1 is MGHRA and CDR2 YSYEKL. V was clipped by 3 bases and J by 2 bases, with 21 bases between them. CDR3 size: 18 residues. CDR3 sequence (DNA): TGCGCCAGCAGCCAGGAGGGACCTGGACAGGTTCTCACAGATACGCAGTATTTT. This sequence encodes CASSQEGPGQVLTDTQYF.

This clone was seen once. The chain has TRBV19 and TRBJ2-3, with D possibly matching TRBD1 (6 bases). The V gene's germline CDR1 is LNHDA and CDR2 SQIVND (reference sequence). This CDR3 spans 13 amino acids. V dropped 10 bases and J dropped 3 bases, with 14 bases sitting between them. CDR3: CATNNRETDTQYF. The CDR3 bases are TGTGCCACCAACAACAGGGAAACAGATACGCAGTATTTT. Together with reference TRBV19 and TRBJ2-3, the CDR3 gives the full variable domain: DGGITQSPKYLFRKEGQNVTLSCEQNLNHDAMYWYRQDPGQGLRLIYYSQIVNDFQKGDIAEGYSVSREKKESFPLTVTSAQKNPTAFYLCATNNRETDTQYFGPGTRLTVL.

This clone was recorded only once. The chain couples TRBV18 to TRBJ2-5; 12 bases line up with TRBD1. Germline values: CDR1 KGHSH, CDR2 LQKENI. Trimming cost V 5 bases and J 4 bases; bases outside gene matches: 2. The CDR3 length is 14 residues. CDR3 DNA: TGTGCCAGCTCATCGGGACAGGGGGCAGAGACCCAGTACTTC. Translation gives CASSSGQGAETQYF.

The rearrangement uses TRBV18 and TRBJ2-1; TRBD2 aligns across 8 bases. Looked up from germline, CDR1 is KGHSH and CDR2 is LQKENI. After removal of 4 bases from V and 4 bases from J, the junction contained 12 bases not matched to a gene. The CDR3 covers 17 residues. This CDR3 reads CASSQGYSSGRYNEQFF. CDR3 nucleotide sequence: TGTGCCAGCTCACAGGGGTACTCTAGCGGGCGGTACAATGAGCAGTTCTTC.

In this sample, this clone turned up many times. Other DNA sequences in this specimen translate into the identical CDR3. Here the CDR3 reads CASSVSGSSYNEQFF. The CDR3 nucleotides read TGTGCCAGCAGCGTTAGCGGGAGCTCCTACAATGAGCAGTTCTTC. The chain couples TRBV9 to TRBJ2-1; TRBD2 aligns across 9 bases. With 2 bases clipped from V and 0 bases from J, the junction kept 0 bases outside the gene matches. The CDR3 is 15 amino acids. The germline CDR1 and CDR2 sequences are SGDLS and YYNGEE. The full variable domain, in which reference TRBV9 and TRBJ2-1 provide the parts outside the CDR3, is DSGVTQTPKHLITATGQRVTLRCSPRSGDLSVYWYQQSLDQGLQFLIQYYNGEERAKGNILERFSAQQFPDLHSELNLSSLELGDSALYFCASSVSGSSYNEQFFGPGTRLTVL.

V is TRBV6-6 and J is TRBJ1-4, with TRBD1 identical over 7 bases. Germline values: CDR1 MNHNY, CDR2 SVGAGI (reference sequence). J was trimmed by 4 bases and V by 11 bases; bases with no gene match: 10. The CDR3 loop spans 14 amino acids. The CDR3 here is CALRGGNYNEKLFF. DNA of the CDR3: TGTGCCCTCAGGGGGGGAAATTATAATGAAAAACTGTTTTTT.

The gene calls are TRBV28 and TRBJ2-1, with D unresolved. Deletions cut 6 bases from V and 10 bases from J, with 19 bases between. Germline V CDR1 and CDR2: MDHEN, SYDVKM. CDR3 length equals 14 residues. Here the CDR3 DNA reads TGTGCCAGCAGCCCCCCGGGCGTAACCCACGAGCAGTTCTTC. Its translation: CASSPPGVTHEQFF.

The V gene is TRBV7-2, the J gene TRBJ2-3; perhaps TRBD2 as D (6 bases). The CDR3 covers 15 residues. The V gene lost 7 bases and the J gene lost 3 bases, with 17 bases spanning the gap. Per germline, CDR1 SGHTA and CDR2 FQGNSA. CDR3 nucleotide sequence: TGTGCCAGCACCCTGGGGCTAGCGCGGACAGATACGCAGTATTTT. Translating gives CASTLGLARTDTQYF.

The chain is built from TRBV4-3 and TRBJ2-3; the D is unclear. In germline, CDR1 is LGHNA, CDR2 YSLEER. CDR3 size: 14 residues. Trimming cost V 0 bases and J 2 bases, with 6 bases left between them. DNA of the CDR3: TGCGCCAGCAGCCAAGATACATACACAGATACGCAGTATTTT. Translated, it gives CASSQDTYTDTQYF.

This chain links TRBV28 with TRBJ1-2; TRBD1 might be the D (5 bases). The V end lost 7 bases, the J end lost 8 bases, and 11 bases lay between the germline ends. The CDR3 totals 11 residues. The V gene's germline CDR1 is MDHEN and CDR2 SYDVKM. Here the CDR3 reads CASNGGWGYTF. The CDR3 nucleotides are TGTGCCAGCAATGGGGGTTGGGGCTACACCTTC.